The 22 T cell receptor beta chains listed next were all sequenced from one sample in a study of cytomegalovirus exposure and HLA in healthy donors. It was with 60 Vbeta and 13 Jbeta primers that the PCR ran. TCRdb keeps only in-frame clones here, not all; method: immunoSEQ multiplex PCR. The sample yields around 120,000 clones, of which the top ten take up around 3.6%. The specimen was PBMCs. These receptor sequences come from a man younger than 30 in good health and CMV-seronegative.

V gene TRBV4-1 combines with J gene TRBJ2-1; 10 bases map to TRBD2. This CDR3 has 16 amino acids. The ends lost 1 base at V and 8 bases at J; junction bases unmatched: 8. The germline CDR1 and CDR2 sequences are MGHRA and YSYEKL. The CDR3 region has the DNA TGCGCCAGCAGCCAAGTAGGGACTAGCGTCGGGGATGAGCAGTTCTTC. Its translation: CASSQVGTSVGDEQFF.

V usage is TRBV14 and J usage is TRBJ1-2; no definite D call. The ends were cut back, 0 bases at V and 8 bases at J, with 13 bases in the middle. This CDR3 has 14 amino acids. Germline V gene data show CDR1 as SGHDN and CDR2 as FVKESK. CDR3 coding DNA: TGTGCCAGCAGCCAAGATTGGAACAGCGGAGGCTACACCTTC. This gives the protein CASSQDWNSGGYTF.

The chain is built from TRBV27 and TRBJ2-2; TRBD1 is a possible D gene (5 bases). The CDR3 runs to 18 residues. Trimming removed 0 bases at V and 0 bases at J, with 14 bases between. Germline V gene sequence: CDR1 MNHEY, CDR2 SMNVEV (reference sequence). The CDR3: CASSLSAWGQANTGELFF. CDR3 in DNA: TGTGCCAGCAGTTTATCAGCTTGGGGCCAGGCGAACACCGGGGAGCTGTTTTTT.

J is TRBJ2-3 and V is TRBV10-3, with TRBD2 matching over 14 bases. After removal of 8 bases from V and 4 bases from J, the junction contained 2 bases not matched to a gene. The CDR3 has 14 residues. Germline lookup yields CDR1 ENHRY and CDR2 SYGVKD. CDR3 DNA sequence: TGTGCCATCGGGACTAGCGGGAGTCCAGATACGCAGTATTTT. Protein sequence: CAIGTSGSPDTQYF.

The V and J genes are TRBV5-1 and TRBJ2-3; the D gene is possibly TRBD2 (6 bases). The CDR3 is 18 residues long. Germline loops: CDR1 SGHRS, CDR2 YFSETQ. Trimming took 0 bases from V and 1 from J, leaving 18 bases between them. CDR3 sequence (DNA): TGCGCCAGCAGCTTGGGAGGGTTGCGGGGCAAAGGCACAGATACGCAGTATTTT. Residues: CASSLGGLRGKGTDTQYF.

This chain joins TRBV6-1 and TRBJ1-3; unclear D gene. This CDR3 spans 14 amino acids. Trimming removed 2 bases from V and 2 bases from J, with 7 bases in between. Germline V gene data show CDR1 as MNHNS and CDR2 as SASEGT. CDR3 coding DNA: TGTGCCAGCAGTGAAATTACAGCTGGAAACACCATATATTTT. It encodes CASSEITAGNTIYF.

This rearrangement joins TRBV30 to TRBJ1-1; weak D call: TRBD1 (6 bases). The CDR3 runs 15 residues. Trimming left V 3 bases short and J 3 bases short, with 17 bases between. Looked up from germline, CDR1 is GTSNPN and CDR2 is SVGIG (reference sequence). The DNA for the CDR3 is TGTGCCTGGAGGAGGGTCGACAGGTCCTACACTGAAGCTTTCTTT. Translated, it gives CAWRRVDRSYTEAFF.

This sequence joins TRBV4-1 and TRBJ1-5, with 9 bases matching TRBD1. V shed 4 bases and J 6 bases; nucleotides not matched to a gene: 10. The germline gives CDR1 MGHRA, CDR2 YSYEKL. This CDR3 is built from 16 residues. CDR3 bases: TGCGCCAGCAGCCCCCTAGGACAGGGGAAGGGTCAGCCCCAGCATTTT. It translates to CASSPLGQGKGQPQHF.

The V and J genes are TRBV25-1 and TRBJ2-5; a weak D match, TRBD1 (6 bases). This CDR3 spans 14 amino acids. Trimming shortened V by 4 bases and J by 0 bases, and 9 bases separated the two germline ends. The germline V gene encodes CDR1 MGHDK and CDR2 SYGVNS. This CDR3 reads CASSVRDNQETQYF. CDR3 coding DNA: TGTGCCAGCAGTGTCCGGGACAACCAAGAGACCCAGTACTTC.

The CDR3, as DNA: TGTGCCAGCAGTTCGGGGACTAGCGGGAGGGGCACAGATACGCAGTATTTT. It encodes CASSSGTSGRGTDTQYF. The chain recombines TRBV28 with TRBJ2-3; 16 bases fit TRBD2. Looked up from germline, CDR1 is MDHEN and CDR2 is SYDVKM. The CDR3 contains 17 residues. V lost 4 bases, J lost 1 base, and 2 bases stayed unmatched.

The chain is built from TRBV9 and TRBJ1-1; tentatively, D is TRBD1 (5 bases). The CDR3 spans 14 residues. Looked up from germline, CDR1 is SGDLS and CDR2 is YYNGEE. Trimming stripped 0 bases from V and 4 bases from J, with 10 bases between. CDR3 sequence: CASSVEVQGTEAFF. CDR3 DNA: TGTGCCAGCAGCGTAGAGGTCCAGGGCACTGAAGCTTTCTTT.

This chain uses TRBV5-1 with TRBJ1-1; no clear D. The CDR3 is 15 amino acids. Germline assignment: CDR1 SGHRS and CDR2 YFSETQ. Trimming took 2 bases from V and 1 from J, leaving 12 bases between them. The CDR3 spells CASSLNSGQNTEAFF. The CDR3 DNA sequence: TGCGCCAGCAGCTTAAATTCAGGCCAGAACACTGAAGCTTTCTTT. Full variable domain (remainder filled in from reference TRBV5-1 and TRBJ1-1): KAGVTQTPRYLIKTRGQQVTLSCSPISGHRSVSWYQQTPGQGLQFLFEYFSETQRNKGNFPGRFSGRQFSNSRSEMNVSTLELGDSALYLCASSLNSGQNTEAFFGQGTRLTVV.

The chain combines TRBV7-9 with TRBJ2-3, with D possibly matching TRBD1 (6 bases). Germline CDR1 SEHNR, CDR2 FQNEAQ (reference sequence). The V end lost 1 base, the J end lost 0 bases, and 14 bases lay between the germline ends. The CDR3 consists of 17 residues. The CDR3 sequence is CASSLDWGQGSTDTQYF. The CDR3 bases are TGTGCCAGCAGCTTAGATTGGGGTCAGGGGAGCACAGATACGCAGTATTTT.

The chain has TRBV14 and TRBJ2-7, with TRBD2 as a possible D gene (6 bases). CDR1 SGHDN and CDR2 FVKESK come from the germline V gene. The ends were cut back, 1 base at V and 3 bases at J, with 16 bases in the middle. CDR3 size: 16 residues. The DNA of the CDR3 is TGTGCCAGCAGCCAAGCATCCGGGACTCGAGGCTACGAGCAGTACTTC. Its translation is CASSQASGTRGYEQYF.

CDR3 protein: CASSAGQINYGYTF. CDR3 nucleotide sequence: TGCGCCAGCAGCGCGGGACAGATTAACTATGGCTACACCTTC. This rearrangement joins TRBV5-1 to TRBJ1-2; 7 nucleotides line up with TRBD1. Germline loops: CDR1 SGHRS, CDR2 YFSETQ. This CDR3 has 14 residues. Trimming at V came to 4 bases and at J to 1 base, leaving 4 bases not matched to a gene.

This sequence joins TRBV2 and TRBJ1-1; TRBD1 agrees at 7 bases. The CDR3 contains 13 residues. Germline V lookup: CDR1 SNHLY, CDR2 FYNNEI. V gave up 5 bases and J gave up 5 bases; unmatched junction bases: 5. As DNA, the CDR3 is TGTGCCAGCAGTCGGGACAGTTTGACTGAAGCTTTCTTT. It is translated as CASSRDSLTEAFF.

The CDR3 loop is CASSLDGGSYEQYF. As DNA, the CDR3 is TGCGCCAGCAGCTTGGATGGCGGGTCCTACGAGCAGTACTTC. The chain is built from TRBV5-1 and TRBJ2-5; D might be TRBD2 (5 bases). The last part of the DNA fits TRBJ2-7 better; the J call may be wrong. The CDR3 sequence is 14 residues long. Germline assignment: CDR1 SGHRS and CDR2 YFSETQ.

The V gene is TRBV6-1, the J gene TRBJ2-3; 7 bases are shared with TRBD1. The CDR3 loop spans 14 amino acids. Germline loops: CDR1 MNHNS, CDR2 SASEGT. The V segment lost 3 bases and the J segment 2 bases; nucleotides outside the gene matches: 2. The chain's CDR3 is CASSEGQYTDTQYF. Here the CDR3 DNA reads TGTGCCAGCAGTGAGGGACAGTACACAGATACGCAGTATTTT.

To note about this clone: At one of its ends the junction is not consistent with the germline gene, which may arise from a read error. V and J are TRBV20-1 and TRBJ2-5; no clear D gene. The CDR3 has 11 amino acids. Germline CDR1 is DFQATT and CDR2 is SNEGSKA (reference sequence). This CDR3 reads CSAMNQEAQYF. CDR3 DNA: TGCAGTGCTATGAATCAAGAGGCCCAGTACTTC.

On this clone itself: The junction differs from germline at one of its ends, possibly a read error. The chain is built from TRBV30 and TRBJ2-7; 9 nucleotides align to TRBD2. Germline lookup yields CDR1 GTSNPN and CDR2 SVGIG (reference sequence). CDR3 length: 16 amino acids. Written as DNA, the CDR3 is TGTGCCTGGAACGTTGGCGCGGGGGGGCGTCGTTACGAGCAGCACTTC. As protein: CAWNVGAGGRRYEQHF.

The CDR3 region has the DNA TGTGCCAGCAGCTCCTCCTATCGACGGACTAGCGGCACCGGGGAGCTGTTTTTT. As protein: CASSSSYRRTSGTGELFF. The chain links TRBV7-3 to TRBJ2-2; 10 bases map to TRBD2. The CDR3 sequence is 18 residues long. Germline V gene sequence: CDR1 SGHTA, CDR2 FQGTGA. The V gene end was trimmed by 4 bases and the J gene end by 4 bases; junction bases not matched to a gene: 12.

This chain uses TRBV7-9 with TRBJ1-1; the D gene is possibly TRBD1 (6 bases). CDR3 length equals 13 residues. Trimming pared 3 bases from V and 10 bases from J, leaving 15 bases between. Germline assignment: CDR1 SEHNR and CDR2 FQNEAQ (reference sequence). For the CDR3, the DNA is TGTGCCAGCAGCTTTGGGGGCGCACGCCCAGCTTTCTTT. Encoded protein: CASSFGGARPAFF.